This T cell receptor beta chain was observed in a study of T-cell reconstitution after alpha-beta-depleted transplantation in children. V was clipped by 7 bases and J by 3 bases; unmatched bases: 5. CDR3 size: 15 residues. Unique molecular identifiers were built into the TCRbeta library. TCRdb reprocessed the PCR reads via MiXCR and lists one record per CDR3 protein. The table lists hundreds of thousands of distinct CDR3 sequences, roughly 10% of them singletons. This clonotype was counted at least ten times. The starting material was PBMCs from the stem cell graft donor, obtained from the stem cell graft. This chain joins TRBV12-3 or TRBV12-4 and TRBJ2-1, with TRBD2 identical over 11 bases. The clonotype comes from a human donor who donated a stem cell graft to a child with acute myeloid leukemia. The chain's CDR3 is CASTLTSGVYNEQFF. The CDR3 DNA is TGTGCCAGCACCCTGACTAGCGGGGTCTACAATGAGCAGTTCTTC.